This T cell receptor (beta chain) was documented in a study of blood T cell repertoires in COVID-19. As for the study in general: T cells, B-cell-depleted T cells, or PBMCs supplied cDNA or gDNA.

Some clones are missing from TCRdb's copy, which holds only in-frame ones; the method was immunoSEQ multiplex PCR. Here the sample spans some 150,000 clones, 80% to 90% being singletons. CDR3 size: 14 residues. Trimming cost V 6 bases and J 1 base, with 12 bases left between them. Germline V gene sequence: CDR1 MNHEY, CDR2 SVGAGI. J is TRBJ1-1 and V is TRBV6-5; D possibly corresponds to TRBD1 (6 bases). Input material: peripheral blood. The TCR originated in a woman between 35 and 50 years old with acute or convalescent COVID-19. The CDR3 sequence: CASSSQGPNTEAFF. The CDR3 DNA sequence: TGTGCCAGCAGCTCACAGGGCCCGAACACTGAAGCTTTCTTT.